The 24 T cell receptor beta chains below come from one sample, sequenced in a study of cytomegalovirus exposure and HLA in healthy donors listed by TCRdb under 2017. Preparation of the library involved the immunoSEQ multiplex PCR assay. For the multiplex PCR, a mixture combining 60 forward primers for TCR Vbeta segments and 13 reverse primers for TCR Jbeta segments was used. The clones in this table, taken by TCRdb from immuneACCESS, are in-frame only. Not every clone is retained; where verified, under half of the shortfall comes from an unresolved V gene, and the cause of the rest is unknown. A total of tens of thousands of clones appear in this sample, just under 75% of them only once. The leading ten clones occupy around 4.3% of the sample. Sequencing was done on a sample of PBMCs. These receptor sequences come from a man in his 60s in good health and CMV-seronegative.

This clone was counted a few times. The CDR3 protein is CSVANSAGYEQYF. DNA of the CDR3: TGCAGCGTCGCCAATTCCGCGGGCTACGAGCAGTACTTC. The gene calls are TRBV29-1 and TRBJ2-7; D may be TRBD2 (5 bases). The germline V gene encodes CDR1 SQVTM and CDR2 ANQGSEA. The CDR3 has 13 residues. V shed 6 bases and J shed 3 bases, with 15 bases lying between them.

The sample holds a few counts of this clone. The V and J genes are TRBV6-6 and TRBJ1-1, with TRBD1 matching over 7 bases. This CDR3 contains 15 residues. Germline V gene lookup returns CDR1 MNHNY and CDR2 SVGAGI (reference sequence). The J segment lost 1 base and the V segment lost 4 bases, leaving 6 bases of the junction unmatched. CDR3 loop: CASSSPRGQNTEAFF. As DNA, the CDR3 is TGTGCCAGCAGTTCGCCGAGGGGGCAGAACACTGAAGCTTTCTTT.

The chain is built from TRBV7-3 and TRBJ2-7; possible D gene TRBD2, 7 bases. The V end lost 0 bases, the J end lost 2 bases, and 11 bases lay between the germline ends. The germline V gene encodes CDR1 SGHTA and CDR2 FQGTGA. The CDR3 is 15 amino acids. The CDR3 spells CASSLTGGGPYEQYF. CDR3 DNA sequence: TGTGCCAGCAGCTTAACGGGCGGGGGCCCCTACGAGCAGTACTTC.

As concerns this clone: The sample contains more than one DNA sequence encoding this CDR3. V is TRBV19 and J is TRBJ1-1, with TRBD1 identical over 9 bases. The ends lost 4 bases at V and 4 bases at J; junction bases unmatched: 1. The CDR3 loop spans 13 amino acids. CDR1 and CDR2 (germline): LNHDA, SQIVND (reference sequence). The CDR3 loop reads CASSTQGATEAFF. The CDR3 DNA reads TGTGCCAGTAGTACACAGGGGGCCACTGAAGCTTTCTTT.

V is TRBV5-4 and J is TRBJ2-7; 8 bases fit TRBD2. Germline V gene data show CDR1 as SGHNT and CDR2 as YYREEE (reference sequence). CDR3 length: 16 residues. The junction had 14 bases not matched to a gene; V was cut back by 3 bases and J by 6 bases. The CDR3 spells CASSSQSGGSGFEQYF. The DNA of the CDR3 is TGTGCCAGCAGCTCCCAATCGGGGGGGTCTGGATTCGAGCAGTACTTC.

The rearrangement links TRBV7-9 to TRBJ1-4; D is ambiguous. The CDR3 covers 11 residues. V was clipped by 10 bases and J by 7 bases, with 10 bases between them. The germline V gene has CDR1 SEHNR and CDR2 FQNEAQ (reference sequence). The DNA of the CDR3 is TGTGCCACCCAGGCTGGTGAAAAACTGTTTTTT. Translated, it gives CATQAGEKLFF.

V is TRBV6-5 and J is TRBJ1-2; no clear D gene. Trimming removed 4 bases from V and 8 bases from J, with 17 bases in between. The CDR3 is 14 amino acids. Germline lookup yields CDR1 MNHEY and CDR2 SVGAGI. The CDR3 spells CASSFTNGEGGYTF. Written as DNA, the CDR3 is TGTGCCAGCAGTTTTACAAATGGGGAGGGAGGCTACACCTTC.

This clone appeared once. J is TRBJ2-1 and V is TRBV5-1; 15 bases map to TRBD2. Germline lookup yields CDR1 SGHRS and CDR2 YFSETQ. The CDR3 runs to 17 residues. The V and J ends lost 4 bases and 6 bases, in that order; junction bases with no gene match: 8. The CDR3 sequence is CASSPGTSGGPGNEQFF. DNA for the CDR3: TGCGCCAGCAGCCCTGGGACTAGCGGGGGGCCCGGCAATGAGCAGTTCTTC.

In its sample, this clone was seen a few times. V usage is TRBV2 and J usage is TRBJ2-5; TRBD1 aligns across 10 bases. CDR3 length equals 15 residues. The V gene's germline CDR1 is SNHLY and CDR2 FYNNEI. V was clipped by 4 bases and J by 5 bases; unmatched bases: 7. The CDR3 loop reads CASSARQGAAETQYF. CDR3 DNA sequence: TGTGCCAGCAGTGCAAGACAGGGGGCGGCGGAGACCCAGTACTTC.

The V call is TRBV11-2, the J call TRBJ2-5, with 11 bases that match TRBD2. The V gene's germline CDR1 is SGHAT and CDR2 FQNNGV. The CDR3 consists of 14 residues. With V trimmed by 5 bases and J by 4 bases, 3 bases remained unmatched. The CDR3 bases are TGTGCCAGCAGCCCCGGACTAGCGGGAGAGACCCAGTACTTC. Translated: CASSPGLAGETQYF.

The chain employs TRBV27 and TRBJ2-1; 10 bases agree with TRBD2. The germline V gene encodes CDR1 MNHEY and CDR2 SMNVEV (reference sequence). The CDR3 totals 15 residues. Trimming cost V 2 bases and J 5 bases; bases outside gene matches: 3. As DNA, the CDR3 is TGTGCCAGCAGTTTAGGAGCGGGGGGGCACAATGAGCAGTTCTTC. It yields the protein CASSLGAGGHNEQFF.

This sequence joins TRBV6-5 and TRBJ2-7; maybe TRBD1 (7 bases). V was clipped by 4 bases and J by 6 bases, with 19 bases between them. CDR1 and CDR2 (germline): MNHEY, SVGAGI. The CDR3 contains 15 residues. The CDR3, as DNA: TGTGCCAGCAGTTCCCAACAGGGGTCGCGGGGCGAGCAGTACTTC. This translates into CASSSQQGSRGEQYF.

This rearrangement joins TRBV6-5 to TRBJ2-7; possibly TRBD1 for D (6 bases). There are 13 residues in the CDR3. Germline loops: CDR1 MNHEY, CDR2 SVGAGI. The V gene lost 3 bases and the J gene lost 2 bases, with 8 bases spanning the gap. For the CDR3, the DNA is TGTGCCAGCAGTTATCACAGGGCCTACGAGCAGTACTTC. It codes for CASSYHRAYEQYF.

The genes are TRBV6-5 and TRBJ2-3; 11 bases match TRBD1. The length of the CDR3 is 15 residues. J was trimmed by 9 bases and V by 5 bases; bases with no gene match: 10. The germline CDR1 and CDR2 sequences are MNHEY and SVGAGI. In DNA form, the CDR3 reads TGTGCCAGCAGTAGAGGGGACAGGGGGATCGGCACGCAGTATTTT. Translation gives CASSRGDRGIGTQYF.

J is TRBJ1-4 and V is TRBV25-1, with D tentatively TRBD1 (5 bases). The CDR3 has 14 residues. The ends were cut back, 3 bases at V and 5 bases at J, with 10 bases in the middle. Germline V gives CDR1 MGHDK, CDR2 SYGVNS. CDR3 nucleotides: TGTGCCAGCAGTGACCCGGGACTGAATGAAAAACTGTTTTTT. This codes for CASSDPGLNEKLFF. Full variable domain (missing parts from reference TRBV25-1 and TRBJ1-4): EADIYQTPRYLVIGTGKKITLECSQTMGHDKMYWYQQDPGMELHLIHYSYGVNSTEKGDLSSESTVSRIRTEHFPLTLESARPSHTSQYLCASSDPGLNEKLFFGSGTQLSVL.

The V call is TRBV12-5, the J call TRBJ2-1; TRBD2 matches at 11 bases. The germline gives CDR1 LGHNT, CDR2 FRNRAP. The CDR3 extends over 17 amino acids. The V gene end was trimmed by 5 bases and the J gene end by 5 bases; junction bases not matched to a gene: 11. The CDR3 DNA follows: TGTGCTAGTGGTCCCCACGTAGCGGGGGGGCGGGACAATGAGCAGTTCTTC. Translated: CASGPHVAGGRDNEQFF.

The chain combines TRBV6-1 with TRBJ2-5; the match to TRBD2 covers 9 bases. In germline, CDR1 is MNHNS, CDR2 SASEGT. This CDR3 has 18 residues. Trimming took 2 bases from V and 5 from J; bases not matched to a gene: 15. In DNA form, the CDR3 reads TGTGCCAGCAGTGAATTATTTGGCGGGGGGGAGATAAGGGAGACCCAGTACTTC. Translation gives CASSELFGGGEIRETQYF.

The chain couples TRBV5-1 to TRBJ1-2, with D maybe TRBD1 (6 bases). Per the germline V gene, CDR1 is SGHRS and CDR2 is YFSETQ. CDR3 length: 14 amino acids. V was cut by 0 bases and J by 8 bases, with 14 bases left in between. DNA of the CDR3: TGCGCCAGCAGCTTGGTTGCGGGGGCGCGGGGCTACACCTTC. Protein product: CASSLVAGARGYTF.

The CDR3 region has the DNA TGTGCCTGGAAACGGACAGGGGCGGGGGAGCAGTACTTC. This sequence encodes CAWKRTGAGEQYF. The chain employs TRBV30 and TRBJ2-7; 9 bases map to TRBD1. The germline V gene has CDR1 GTSNPN and CDR2 SVGIG (reference sequence). V shed 4 bases and J 7 bases; nucleotides not matched to a gene: 8. The length of the CDR3 is 13 residues.

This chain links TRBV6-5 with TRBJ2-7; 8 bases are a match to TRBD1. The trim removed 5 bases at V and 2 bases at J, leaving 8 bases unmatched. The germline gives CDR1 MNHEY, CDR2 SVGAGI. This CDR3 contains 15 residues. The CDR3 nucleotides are TGTGCCAGCAGTCCGGGGACAGGTGAAACCTACGAGCAGTACTTC. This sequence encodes CASSPGTGETYEQYF.

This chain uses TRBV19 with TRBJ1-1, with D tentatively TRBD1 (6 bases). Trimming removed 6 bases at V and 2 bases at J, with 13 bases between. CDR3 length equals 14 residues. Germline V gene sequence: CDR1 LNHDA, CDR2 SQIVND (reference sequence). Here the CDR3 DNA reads TGTGCCAGTAGCCTAGGACAGTTTAACACTGAAGCTTTCTTT. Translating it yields CASSLGQFNTEAFF. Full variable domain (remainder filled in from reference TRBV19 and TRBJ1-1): DGGITQSPKYLFRKEGQNVTLSCEQNLNHDAMYWYRQDPGQGLRLIYYSQIVNDFQKGDIAEGYSVSREKKESFPLTVTSAQKNPTAFYLCASSLGQFNTEAFFGQGTRLTVV.

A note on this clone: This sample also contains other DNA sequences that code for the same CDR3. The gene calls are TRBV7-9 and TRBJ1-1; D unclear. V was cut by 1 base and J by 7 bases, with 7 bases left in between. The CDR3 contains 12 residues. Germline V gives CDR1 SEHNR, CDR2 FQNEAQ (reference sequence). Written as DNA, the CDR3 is TGTGCCAGCAGCTTAGTCTCAGTTGAAGCTTTCTTT. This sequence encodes CASSLVSVEAFF.

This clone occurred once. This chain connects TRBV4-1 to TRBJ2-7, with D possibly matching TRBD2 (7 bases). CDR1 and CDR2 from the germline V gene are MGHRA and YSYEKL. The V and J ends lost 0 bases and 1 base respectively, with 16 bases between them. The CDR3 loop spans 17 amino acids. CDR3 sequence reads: CASSQERLGGGSYEQYF. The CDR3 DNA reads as TGCGCCAGCAGCCAAGAACGATTAGGGGGGGGATCCTACGAGCAGTACTTC.

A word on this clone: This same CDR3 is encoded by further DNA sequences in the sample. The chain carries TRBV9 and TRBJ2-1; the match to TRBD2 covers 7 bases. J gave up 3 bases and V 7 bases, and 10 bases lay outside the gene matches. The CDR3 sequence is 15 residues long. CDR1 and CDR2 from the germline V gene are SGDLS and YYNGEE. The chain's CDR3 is CASQLAPSLYNEQFF. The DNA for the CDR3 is TGTGCCAGCCAACTAGCGCCAAGCCTCTACAATGAGCAGTTCTTC.